What follows describes a single T cell receptor beta chain. TCRdb reprocessed the RACE reads via MiXCR and lists one record per CDR3 protein. This sample has about 68,000 distinct CDR3 sequences, with about a tenth found just once. V was shortened by 5 bases and J by 5 bases, with 7 bases between the two germline ends. CDR3 length: 13 amino acids. Germline V gene sequence: CDR1 MNHEY, CDR2 SMNVEV (reference sequence). These data belong to a study of human T cells and chemical hapten exposure. Time point denoted: pre-sensitization, week 0. The treatment is: therapeutic diphenylcyclopropenone sensitization with weekly scalp DPC.

The sequence was collected from a woman aged 50 to 65 with alopecia areata. Some clones in this sample may be carry-over from other donors' samples. The sequences come from whole blood, collected in connection with sensitization to the hapten diphenylcyclopropenone (DPC). This chain connects TRBV27 to TRBJ1-6; D is ambiguous. CDR3 nucleotide sequence: TGTGCCAGCAGTCAGACCCATAATTCACCCCTCCACTTT. Amino acid sequence: CASSQTHNSPLHF.